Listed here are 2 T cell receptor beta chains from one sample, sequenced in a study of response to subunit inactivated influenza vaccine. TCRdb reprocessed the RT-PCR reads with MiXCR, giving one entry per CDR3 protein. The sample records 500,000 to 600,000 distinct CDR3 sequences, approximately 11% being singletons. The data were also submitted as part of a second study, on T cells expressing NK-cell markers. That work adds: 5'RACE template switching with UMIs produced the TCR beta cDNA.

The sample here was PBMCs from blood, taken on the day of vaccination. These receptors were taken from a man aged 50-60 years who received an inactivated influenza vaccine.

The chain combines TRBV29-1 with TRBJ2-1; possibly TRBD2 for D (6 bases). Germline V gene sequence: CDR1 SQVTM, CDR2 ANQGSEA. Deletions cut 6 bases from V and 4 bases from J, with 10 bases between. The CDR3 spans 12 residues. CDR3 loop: CSVVAGYNEQFF. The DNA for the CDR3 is TGCAGCGTCGTGGCGGGGTACAATGAGCAGTTCTTC.

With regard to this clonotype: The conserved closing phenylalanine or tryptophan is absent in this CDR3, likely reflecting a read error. This CDR3 is CASSFGQGFFGTGELFS. CDR3 nucleotide sequence: TGTGCCAGCAGTTTCGGACAGGGTTTTTTCGGCACCGGGGAGCTGTTTTCT. The chain is built from TRBV12-3 or TRBV12-4 and TRBJ2-2, with 8 bases aligning to TRBD1. Germline trimming cut 3 bases from V and 4 bases from J; bases unmatched to any gene: 10. The CDR3 is 17 residues long.